Presented here are 23 T cell receptor beta chains from one specimen sequenced in a study of immune evolution from preneoplasia to lung adenocarcinoma. TCRdb's copy holds only in-frame clones and misses some; the assay was immunoSEQ multiplex PCR. This sample yields over 30,000 clones, of which roughly 68% are seen a single time; approximately 6.2% belongs to the top ten. The specimen sequenced was FFPE invasive lung adenocarcinoma tissue. The receptors come from a person aged 55 to 69 with lung adenocarcinoma.

J is TRBJ1-5 and V is TRBV6-5; tentative D call: TRBD1 (5 bases). Trimming removed 10 bases at V and 4 bases at J, with 14 bases between. Germline assignment: CDR1 MNHEY and CDR2 SVGAGI. This CDR3 is built from 13 residues. The CDR3 here is CATRPGNNQPQHF. CDR3 coding DNA: TGTGCCACCCGTCCAGGGAATAATCAGCCCCAGCATTTT.

Here the CDR3 reads CASSPFRSEKYNEQFF. The DNA of the CDR3 is TGTGCCAGCTCACCATTTCGGTCCGAAAAATACAATGAGCAGTTCTTC. The rearrangement joins TRBV18 to TRBJ2-1, with D unclear. V was pared by 2 bases and J by 4 bases, with 15 bases between. Germline loops: CDR1 KGHSH, CDR2 LQKENI. There are 16 residues in the CDR3.

The gene calls are TRBV29-1 and TRBJ2-1; no clear D gene. This CDR3 has 11 amino acids. Germline-derived CDR1 and CDR2 are SQVTM and ANQGSEA. V lost 6 bases, J lost 8 bases, and 11 bases lay in between. The CDR3 loop is CSVPTGDEQFF. The CDR3, as DNA: TGCAGCGTACCCACGGGTGATGAGCAGTTCTTC.

V is TRBV28 and J is TRBJ2-1, with 10 bases fitting TRBD2. The trim removed 7 bases at V and 8 bases at J, leaving 14 bases unmatched. This CDR3 region has 16 residues. Germline values: CDR1 MDHEN, CDR2 SYDVKM. CDR3 region: CASIPASGRASDEQFF. In DNA, the CDR3 is TGTGCCAGCATTCCCGCAAGCGGGAGGGCCTCGGATGAGCAGTTCTTC.

The rearrangement joins TRBV4-2 to TRBJ2-3; D might be TRBD2 (5 bases). Germline loops: CDR1 LGHNA, CDR2 YNFKEQ. There are 17 residues in the CDR3. The V gene lost 0 bases and the J gene lost 2 bases, with 15 bases spanning the gap. The CDR3 DNA reads as TGTGCCAGCAGCCAAGATCTAGCCCCCATTGACACAGATACGCAGTATTTT. The encoded protein is CASSQDLAPIDTDTQYF.

The chain carries TRBV18 and TRBJ2-5; 7 bases match TRBD2. The CDR3 consists of 19 residues. The germline V gene has CDR1 KGHSH and CDR2 LQKENI. The J segment lost 4 bases and the V segment lost 3 bases, leaving 20 bases of the junction unmatched. In DNA, the CDR3 is TGTGCCAGCTCACCCCGCCTAACGGGACCTTTAGCGGGTAGAGAGACCCAGTACTTC. Amino acids: CASSPRLTGPLAGRETQYF.

The chain uses TRBV5-4 and TRBJ2-7; 7 nucleotides align to TRBD2. Germline CDR1 reads SGHNT; CDR2 reads YYREEE (reference sequence). CDR3 length equals 14 residues. V was clipped by 1 base and J by 5 bases; unmatched bases: 6. Written as DNA, the CDR3 is TGTGCCAGCAGCTTGAGGGCGGGAGCCGACGAGCAGTACTTC. It is translated as CASSLRAGADEQYF.

V is TRBV18 and J is TRBJ1-2, with TRBD1 matching 9 bases. The CDR3 runs to 15 residues. J lost 4 bases, V lost 0 bases, and 3 bases had no gene match. Looked up from germline, CDR1 is KGHSH and CDR2 is LQKENI. The CDR3 region is CASSPPGQGIYGYTF. The CDR3 DNA reads as TGTGCCAGCTCACCACCGGGACAGGGCATCTATGGCTACACCTTC.

This clone was recorded a few times. The chain links TRBV7-4 to TRBJ2-7, with TRBD2 matching over 7 bases. After removal of 1 base from V and 5 bases from J, the junction contained 5 bases not matched to a gene. The CDR3 is 14 amino acids. Germline V lookup: CDR1 SGHVT, CDR2 SQSDAQ. CDR3 DNA: TGTGCCAGCAGCTTAGATCGGGGGGAGGACGAGCAGTACTTC. It codes for CASSLDRGEDEQYF.

This clone showed up just once. V is TRBV18 and J is TRBJ2-3; tentatively, D is TRBD2 (6 bases). Germline loops: CDR1 KGHSH, CDR2 LQKENI. CDR3 length equals 17 residues. With 3 bases removed from V and 2 bases from J, the gap between germline ends came to 18 bases. DNA for the CDR3: TGTGCCAGCTCACCGACCCGGGACTCCAAGTTCACAGATACGCAGTATTTT. As protein: CASSPTRDSKFTDTQYF.

The V gene is TRBV6-1, the J gene TRBJ1-1; 7 bases align to TRBD1. Germline CDR1 reads MNHNS; CDR2 reads SASEGT. This CDR3 contains 13 residues. V dropped 5 bases and J dropped 1; count of bases not matched to a gene: 1. For the CDR3, the DNA is TGTGCCAGCAGTAGGGACAGGAACACTGAAGCTTTCTTT. This sequence encodes CASSRDRNTEAFF.

This clone was counted between two and nine times. The gene calls are TRBV23-1 and TRBJ2-3; TRBD1 is a possible D gene (5 bases). TRBV23-1 is an ORF; its function is uncertain. V was pared by 6 bases and J by 4 bases, with 17 bases between. The CDR3 consists of 15 residues. In DNA form, the CDR3 reads TGCGCCAGCAGCCGGACAAAGGGCGCAGCAGATACGCAGTATTTT. Its translation is CASSRTKGAADTQYF.

This chain connects TRBV4-1 to TRBJ2-5; D is possibly TRBD2 (5 bases). CDR3 length: 16 residues. V lost 1 base and J 1 base, leaving 13 bases between the germline ends. The V gene's germline CDR1 is MGHRA and CDR2 YSYEKL. DNA of the CDR3: TGCGCCAGCAGCCAAGGAGGTGGCGGGCCCCAAGAGACCCAGTACTTC. It yields the protein CASSQGGGGPQETQYF.

Concerning this clone itself: The identical CDR3 is also encoded by other nucleotide sequences in the sample. This rearrangement joins TRBV30 to TRBJ2-7; 7 positions match TRBD2. In germline, CDR1 is GTSNPN, CDR2 SVGIG (reference sequence). J gave up 0 bases and V 0 bases, and 2 bases lay outside the gene matches. The CDR3 runs to 14 residues. As DNA, the CDR3 is TGTGCCTGGAGTGTAGGCGGGAGCTCCTACGAGCAGTACTTC. This translates into CAWSVGGSSYEQYF.

By frequency in the sample, this clone is medium-sized (0.01 to 0.1%). J is TRBJ2-3 and V is TRBV6-1, with D possibly being TRBD2 (5 bases). The V end lost 3 bases, the J end lost 14 bases, and 15 bases lay between the germline ends. This CDR3 is built from 12 residues. The germline V gene has CDR1 MNHNS and CDR2 SASEGT. The CDR3: CASSEVTISVYF. As DNA, the CDR3 is TGTGCCAGCAGTGAGGTGACTATATCCGTGTATTTT.

The chain carries TRBV7-3 and TRBJ2-1; D unresolved. Germline CDR1 is SGHTA and CDR2 is FQGTGA. The ends were cut back, 0 bases at V and 7 bases at J, with 10 bases in the middle. The CDR3 contains 14 residues. CDR3 amino acids: CASSLTSQQNEQFF. CDR3 DNA: TGTGCCAGCAGCTTAACAAGTCAGCAGAATGAGCAGTTCTTC. Filled out from reference TRBV7-3 and TRBJ2-1, the complete variable domain reads GAGVSQTPSNKVTEKGKYVELRCDPISGHTALYWYRQSLGQGPEFLIYFQGTGAADDSGLPNDRFFAVRPEGSVSTLKIQRTERGDSAVYLCASSLTSQQNEQFFGPGTRLTVL.

V and J are TRBV2 and TRBJ2-5; tentative D call: TRBD1 (5 bases). Per the germline V gene, CDR1 is SNHLY and CDR2 is FYNNEI. With 8 bases removed from V and 4 bases from J, the gap between germline ends came to 17 bases. The CDR3 loop spans 14 amino acids. CDR3 in DNA: TGTGCCAGCGTCGCTACTTCTGGGGCAGAGACCCAGTACTTC. It encodes CASVATSGAETQYF.

The genes are TRBV28 and TRBJ2-1, with D perhaps matching TRBD1 (6 bases). The germline gives CDR1 MDHEN, CDR2 SYDVKM. The CDR3 consists of 14 residues. Trimming pared 7 bases from V and 2 bases from J, leaving 12 bases between. CDR3 in amino acids: CASTGQRAYNEQFF. The CDR3 DNA reads as TGTGCCAGCACCGGACAGAGGGCCTACAATGAGCAGTTCTTC.

The V call is TRBV7-7, the J call TRBJ2-7, with 7 bases lining up with TRBD2. Germline lookup yields CDR1 SSHAT and CDR2 FNYEAQ (reference sequence). The CDR3 covers 13 residues. J was trimmed by 5 bases and V by 5 bases; bases with no gene match: 6. In nucleotides, the CDR3 is TGTGCCAGCAGCGTGGGGGGGTGGAACGAGCAGTACTTC. Encoded protein: CASSVGGWNEQYF.

With respect to this clone: A junction end diverges from the germline sequence, so it may reflect a read error. V is TRBV2 and J is TRBJ2-1; D not resolved. Germline V lookup: CDR1 SNHLY, CDR2 FYNNEI. This CDR3 has 11 residues. The CDR3 DNA sequence: TGTGCCAGTGGCGAGTACAGTGAGCAGTTCTTC. It specifies CASGEYSEQFF. The complete variable domain, with remaining parts taken from reference TRBV2 and TRBJ2-1, reads EPEVTQTPSHQVTQMGQEVILRCVPISNHLYFYWYRQILGQKVEFLVSFYNNEISEKSEIFDDQFSVERPDGSNFTLKIRSTKLEDSAMYFCASGEYSEQFFGPGTRLTVL.

The J gene is TRBJ2-7, the V gene TRBV10-2, with 7 positions matching TRBD1. The length of the CDR3 is 14 residues. V was pared by 10 bases and J by 6 bases, with 15 bases of the junction left unmatched. Germline-derived CDR1 and CDR2 are WSHSY and SAAADI. In DNA form, the CDR3 reads TGCGCCATTAAGTCAGGACAGGCTGGGTCCGAGCAGTACTTC. Translation: CAIKSGQAGSEQYF.

This clone has just a few counts. The J gene is TRBJ2-5, the V gene TRBV7-8; maybe TRBD1 (6 bases). CDR3 length: 15 amino acids. Germline values: CDR1 SGHVS, CDR2 FQNEAQ. Deletions cut 3 bases from V and 1 base from J, with 12 bases between. CDR3 sequence reads: CASSFLGTTQETQYF. The CDR3 DNA reads as TGTGCCAGCAGCTTTCTGGGGACAACCCAAGAGACCCAGTACTTC. Using reference TRBV7-8 and TRBJ2-5 for the parts outside the CDR3, the full variable domain is GAGVSQSPRYKVAKRGQDVALRCDPISGHVSLFWYQQALGQGPEFLTYFQNEAQLDKSGLPSDRFFAERPEGSVSTLKIQRTQQEDSAVYLCASSFLGTTQETQYFGPGTRLLVL.

The rearrangement uses TRBV10-2 and TRBJ2-7; TRBD2 matches at 8 bases. V lost 9 bases and J lost 4; bases outside the gene matches: 8. Germline loops: CDR1 WSHSY, CDR2 SAAADI. The CDR3 runs 13 residues. The CDR3 DNA reads TGCGCCAGTCGGTATATAGCGGGGTACGAGCAGTACTTC. It codes for CASRYIAGYEQYF.